This entry concerns a single T cell receptor (beta chain). In terms of age and location, participants ranged from roughly 18 to 95 years and lived in fewer than 30 US areas. Exposed participants encountered a COVID-19 case during the 2 weeks preceding study entry. These data originate in a study of blood T cell repertoires in COVID-19. Study-wide background: Samples of COVID-19 (acute and convalescent) were obtained from the United States, Italy and Spain.

Trimming removed 2 bases from V and 7 bases from J, with 17 bases in between. The CDR3 spans 15 residues. Germline lookup yields CDR1 SGHAT and CDR2 FQNNGV. Repertoires were generated with immunoSEQ multiplex PCR, while TCRdb's copy carries only in-frame clones and drops some. The sample yields approximately 300,000 clones, 90% to 95% seen once. The chain joins TRBV11-2 to TRBJ1-1; no clear D. The TCR originated in a woman in her 30s who had been exposed to COVID-19. Sequenced input: PBMCs or T cells enriched from blood (not recorded which). The CDR3 nucleotides are TGTGCCAGCAGCTTACAGATAATCCGAAGATTTGAAGCTTTCTTT. Its translation is CASSLQIIRRFEAFF. Variable domain in full (rest from reference TRBV11-2 and TRBJ1-1): EAGVAQSPRYKIIEKRQSVAFWCNPISGHATLYWYQQILGQGPKLLIQFQNNGVVDDSQLPKDRFSAERLKGVDSTLKIQPAKLEDSAVYLCASSLQIIRRFEAFFGQGTRLTVV.